This T cell receptor (beta chain) was documented in a study of beta chain features in type 1 diabetes. Findings and limits, study-wide: Using cDNA template may skew counts toward highly expressing activated cells. Moderate but significant shortening of TCRB CDR3s was recorded in all four CD4+ subsets from Type 1 diabetes patients. TCRB repertoires of naive, central memory and Treg cells appeared more similar among patients than among healthy donors. Type 1 diabetes patients had VDJ junctions that carried fewer insertions and more deletions.

In this sample, this clone turned up a few times. Its target is not known. Reverse transcription of all isolated RNA meant that expressed TCRB transcripts were sequenced. Assay used: immunoSEQ multiplex PCR; TCRdb lists only in-frame clones, some missing. The sample yields some 150,000 clones, roughly a tenth seen once. This TCR came from a man in his late teens or twenties in good health. The specimen was naive CD4+ T cells from blood.

The DNA of the CDR3 is TGTGCCAGTAGTTGGCGAGGGGACTACTACGAGCAGTACTTC. It specifies CASSWRGDYYEQYF. V gene TRBV19 combines with J gene TRBJ2-7; 7 bases match TRBD2. J was trimmed by 3 bases and V by 5 bases; bases with no gene match: 7. Germline V lookup: CDR1 LNHDA, CDR2 SQIVND (reference sequence). The CDR3 runs to 14 residues.